This entry features one T cell receptor beta chain sequence. This CDR3 is also generated by other DNA sequences in the sample. The data belong to a study of shared clonotypes between healthy human individuals. CDR3 length equals 14 residues. The germline gives CDR1 MNHEY, CDR2 SMNVEV (reference sequence). Trimming removed 3 bases at V and 1 base at J, with 9 bases between. TCRdb keeps only in-frame clones here, not all; method: immunoSEQ multiplex PCR. The data hold around 480,000 clones, with over 75% observed a single time. This chain joins TRBV27 and TRBJ1-1; D gene unclear. The source of this sequence is a woman between 40 and 50 years old in good health. Some clones in this sample may be carry-over from other donors' samples. The sample comprised PBMCs. The CDR3 protein is CASSLGRSNTEAFF. DNA for the CDR3: TGTGCCAGCAGTTTGGGCAGGTCGAACACTGAAGCTTTCTTT.